This T cell receptor (beta chain) was sequenced during a study of blood T cell repertoires in COVID-19. Sequencing was performed with immunoSEQ multiplex PCR; in TCRdb, only in-frame clones are kept and a portion is missing. This table has about 120,000 clones, about 90% appearing once. V trimming: 5 bases; J trimming: 4 bases; junction bases outside the gene matches: 7. Germline lookup yields CDR1 LNHDA and CDR2 SQIVND (reference sequence). This CDR3 spans 16 amino acids. The sequence came from a woman aged 60 to 75 with COVID-19, enrolled during active disease. Sequencing was carried out using peripheral blood. The chain recombines TRBV19 with TRBJ2-6, with TRBD1 matching 8 bases. The CDR3 is CASSPGGASGANVLTF. Here the CDR3 DNA reads TGTGCCAGTAGTCCAGGGGGCGCGTCAGGGGCCAACGTCCTGACTTTC. Supplemented by reference TRBV19 and TRBJ2-6, the full variable domain reads DGGITQSPKYLFRKEGQNVTLSCEQNLNHDAMYWYRQDPGQGLRLIYYSQIVNDFQKGDIAEGYSVSREKKESFPLTVTSAQKNPTAFYLCASSPGGASGANVLTFGAGSRLTVL.